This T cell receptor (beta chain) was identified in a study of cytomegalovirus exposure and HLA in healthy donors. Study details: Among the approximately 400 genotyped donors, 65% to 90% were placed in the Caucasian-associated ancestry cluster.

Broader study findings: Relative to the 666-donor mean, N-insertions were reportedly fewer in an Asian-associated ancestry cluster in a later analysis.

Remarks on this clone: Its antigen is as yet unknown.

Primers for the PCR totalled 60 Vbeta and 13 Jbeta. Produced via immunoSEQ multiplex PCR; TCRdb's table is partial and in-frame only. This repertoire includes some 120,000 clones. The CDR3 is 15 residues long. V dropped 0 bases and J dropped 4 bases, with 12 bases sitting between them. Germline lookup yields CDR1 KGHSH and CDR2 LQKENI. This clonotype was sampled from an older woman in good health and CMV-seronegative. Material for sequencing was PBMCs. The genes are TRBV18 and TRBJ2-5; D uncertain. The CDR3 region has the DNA TGTGCCAGCTCACCACCGTCCAGGCCCGGAGAGACCCAGTACTTC. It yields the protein CASSPPSRPGETQYF.